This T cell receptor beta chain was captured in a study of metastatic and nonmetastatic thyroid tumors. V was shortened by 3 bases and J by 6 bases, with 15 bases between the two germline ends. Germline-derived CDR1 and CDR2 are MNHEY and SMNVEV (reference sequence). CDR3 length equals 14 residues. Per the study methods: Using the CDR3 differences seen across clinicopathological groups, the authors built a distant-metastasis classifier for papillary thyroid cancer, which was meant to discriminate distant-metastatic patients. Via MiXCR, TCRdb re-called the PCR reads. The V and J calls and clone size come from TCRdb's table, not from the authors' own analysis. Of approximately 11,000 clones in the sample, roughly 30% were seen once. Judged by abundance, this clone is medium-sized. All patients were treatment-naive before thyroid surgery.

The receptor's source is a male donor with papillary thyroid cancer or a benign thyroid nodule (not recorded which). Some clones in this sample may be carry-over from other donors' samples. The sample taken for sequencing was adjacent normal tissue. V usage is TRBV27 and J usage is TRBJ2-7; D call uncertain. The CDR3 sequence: CASSLTGPLGEQYF. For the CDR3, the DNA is TGTGCCAGCAGTTTGACCGGCCCCCTCGGCGAGCAGTACTTC.